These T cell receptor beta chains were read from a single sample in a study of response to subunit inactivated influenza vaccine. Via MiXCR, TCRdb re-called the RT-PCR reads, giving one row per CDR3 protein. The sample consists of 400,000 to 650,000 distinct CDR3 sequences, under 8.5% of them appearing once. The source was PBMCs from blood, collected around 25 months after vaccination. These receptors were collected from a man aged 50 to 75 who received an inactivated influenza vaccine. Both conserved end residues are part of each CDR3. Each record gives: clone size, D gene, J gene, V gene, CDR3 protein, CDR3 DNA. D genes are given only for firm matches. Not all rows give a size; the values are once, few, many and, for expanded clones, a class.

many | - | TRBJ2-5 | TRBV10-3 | CAISESQGETQYF | TGTGCCATCAGTGAGAGCCAGGGGGAGACCCAGTACTTC
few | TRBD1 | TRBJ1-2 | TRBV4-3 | CASSQETGDGGYTF | TGCGCCAGCAGCCAAGAGACAGGGGACGGTGGCTACACCTTC
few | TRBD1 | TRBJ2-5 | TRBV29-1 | CSVRGQDQETQYF | TGCAGCGTCCGCGGACAGGACCAAGAGACCCAGTACTTC
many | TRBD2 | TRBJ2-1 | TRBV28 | CASRGAAGGRNEQFF | TGTGCCAGCAGGGGGGCAGCGGGGGGGCGTAATGAGCAGTTCTTC
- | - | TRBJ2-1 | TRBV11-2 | CASSVGVGNEQFF | TGTGCCAGCAGCGTAGGGGTAGGCAATGAGCAGTTCTTC
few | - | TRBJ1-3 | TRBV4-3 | CASSQEYAKGNTIYF | TGCGCCAGCAGCCAAGAATATGCAAAAGGAAACACCATATATTTT
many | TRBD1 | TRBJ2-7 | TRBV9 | CASSVATGKSYEQYF | TGTGCCAGCAGCGTAGCGACAGGGAAGTCCTACGAGCAGTACTTC
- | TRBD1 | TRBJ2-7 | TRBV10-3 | CAISGLQGSYEQYF | TGTGCCATCAGTGGCCTACAGGGGTCCTACGAGCAGTACTTC
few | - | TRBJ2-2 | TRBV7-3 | CASSFSGSDTGELFF | TGTGCCAGCAGCTTTAGTGGCTCGGACACCGGGGAGCTGTTTTTT
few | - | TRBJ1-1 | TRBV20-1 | CSARVRHTEAFF | TGCAGTGCTAGGGTAAGGCACACTGAAGCTTTCTTT
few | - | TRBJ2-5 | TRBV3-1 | CASSYSPRTYQETQYF | TGTGCCAGCAGCTATTCCCCCCGGACGTACCAAGAGACCCAGTACTTC
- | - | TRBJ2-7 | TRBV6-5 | CASSYSGLSAYEQYF | TGTGCCAGCAGTTACTCGGGACTGTCGGCCTACGAGCAGTACTTC
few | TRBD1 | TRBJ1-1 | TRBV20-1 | CSASPGQGAMNTEAFF | TGCAGTGCTAGCCCGGGACAGGGGGCGATGAACACTGAAGCTTTCTTT
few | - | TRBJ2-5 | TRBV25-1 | CAAGGVETQYF | TGTGCCGCCGGAGGGGTAGAGACCCAGTACTTC
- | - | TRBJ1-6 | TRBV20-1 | CSARDGQANSPLHF | TGCAGTGCTAGAGATGGACAAGCTAATTCACCCCTCCACTTT
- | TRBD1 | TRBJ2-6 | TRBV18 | CASSTDRAAFLTF | TGTGCCAGCTCAACTGACAGGGCCGCTTTCCTGACTTTC
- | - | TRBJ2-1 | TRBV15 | CATSRGTRPNEQFF | TGTGCCACCAGCAGAGGGACTCGCCCCAATGAGCAGTTCTTC
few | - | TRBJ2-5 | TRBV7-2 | CASSLAREAETQYF | TGTGCCAGCAGCTTAGCGAGGGAGGCGGAGACCCAGTACTTC
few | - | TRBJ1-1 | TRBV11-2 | CASSLLIHMNTEAFF | TGTGCCAGCAGCTTATTGATCCACATGAACACTGAAGCTTTCTTT
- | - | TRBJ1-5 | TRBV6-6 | CASTLGARTAQHF | TGTGCCAGCACCCTGGGGGCCCGGACGGCCCAGCATTTT
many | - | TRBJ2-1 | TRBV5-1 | CASSLSLQGGYNEQFF | TGCGCCAGCAGCTTGTCATTACAGGGGGGGTACAATGAGCAGTTCTTC
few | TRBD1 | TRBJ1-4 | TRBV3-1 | CASSQGDRGPQSSNEKLFF | TGTGCCAGCAGCCAAGGAGACAGGGGGCCACAGTCATCCAATGAAAAACTGTTTTTT
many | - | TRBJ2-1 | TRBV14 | CASSHSGSGSYNEQFF | TGTGCCAGCAGCCATTCAGGGTCTGGCTCCTACAATGAGCAGTTCTTC
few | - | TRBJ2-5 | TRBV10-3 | CATHRDSQETQYF | TGTGCCACTCACAGGGATAGCCAAGAGACCCAGTACTTC
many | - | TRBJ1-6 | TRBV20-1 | CSARPTRQASSYNSPLHF | TGCAGTGCTAGACCCACCCGACAGGCGAGCTCCTATAATTCACCCCTCCACTTT
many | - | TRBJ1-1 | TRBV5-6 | CASSSDSNTEAFF | TGTGCCAGCAGCTCTGACAGTAACACTGAAGCTTTCTTT
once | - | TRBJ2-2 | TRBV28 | CASSFSLGETGELFF | TGTGCCAGCAGTTTTTCCCTCGGGGAGACCGGGGAGCTGTTTTTT
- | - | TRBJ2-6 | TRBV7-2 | CASRRQNSGANVLTF | TGTGCCAGCAGACGACAGAACTCTGGGGCCAACGTCCTGACTTTC
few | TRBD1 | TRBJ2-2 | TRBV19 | CASGTGVGGELFF | TGTGCCAGCGGTACAGGGGTGGGCGGGGAGCTGTTTTTT
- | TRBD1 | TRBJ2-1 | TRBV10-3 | CATARTRQGPDNEQFF | TGTGCCACCGCTCGGACGAGACAGGGGCCAGACAATGAGCAGTTCTTC
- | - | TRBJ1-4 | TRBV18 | CASSPPSTNEKLFF | TGTGCCAGCTCACCGCCGTCAACTAATGAAAAACTGTTTTTT
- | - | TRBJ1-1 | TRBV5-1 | CASSLERGTEAFF | TGCGCCAGCAGCTTGGAACGGGGTACTGAAGCTTTCTTT